These T cell receptor beta chains were read from a single sample in a study of spatial heterogeneity in lung cancer. TCRdb reprocessed the 5' RACE reads with MiXCR, giving one entry per CDR3 protein. This sample has about 120,000 distinct CDR3 sequences; 10% to 15% occur once, and the top ten carry 16%. The starting material was PBMCs, obtained at follow-up. These receptors were taken from a male donor with early-stage non-small cell lung cancer. The CDR3 runs from the conserved cysteine through the conserved F or W. Each record gives: CDR3 length, V gene, clone size, D gene, J gene, CDR3 protein, CDR3 DNA. A D gene is named only where the DNA matches it firmly. Expanded clones are given a class, and other clones once, few, many or no size at all.

15,TRBV7-2,NA,TRBD1,TRBJ1-5,CASSLGQDRNQPQHF,TGTGCCAGCAGTTTGGGACAGGACCGCAATCAGCCCCAGCATTTT
14,TRBV7-3,NA,NA,TRBJ2-4,CASSLGDTKNIQYF,TGTGCCAGCAGCTTGGGGGATACGAAAAACATTCAGTACTTC
13,TRBV9,NA,NA,TRBJ2-7,CASSASLSDEQYF,TGTGCCAGCAGCGCCTCCCTCTCCGACGAGCAGTACTTC
15,TRBV7-2,few,TRBD1,TRBJ1-5,CASSPGTVSNQPQHF,TGTGCCAGCAGCCCGGGGACAGTAAGCAATCAGCCCCAGCATTTT
12,TRBV10-3,many,NA,TRBJ2-7,CASLGASNEQYF,TGTGCCTCCCTAGGGGCCTCTAACGAGCAGTACTTC
15,TRBV7-2,NA,NA,TRBJ2-1,CASKTGRASYNEQFF,TGTGCCAGCAAGACGGGACGGGCCTCTTACAATGAGCAGTTCTTC
16,TRBV27,few,NA,TRBJ1-6,CASTPKGPPYNSPLHF,TGTGCCAGCACCCCGAAGGGACCGCCCTATAATTCACCCCTCCACTTT
16,TRBV4-3,few,NA,TRBJ2-6,CASSQMSTSGANVLTF,TGCGCCAGCAGCCAAATGTCGACCTCTGGGGCCAACGTCCTGACTTTC
15,TRBV27,few,NA,TRBJ1-6,CASNLSGQLNSPLHF,TGTGCCAGCAACCTCAGCGGACAACTTAATTCACCCCTCCACTTT
12,TRBV10-3,NA,NA,TRBJ2-2,CATRRDPGELFF,TGTGCCACCAGGAGGGATCCCGGGGAGCTGTTTTTT
14,TRBV11-2,few,NA,TRBJ2-3,CASSLGTPTDTQYF,TGTGCCAGCAGTCTCGGGACCCCCACAGATACGCAGTATTTT
14,TRBV9,many,NA,TRBJ2-7,CASSVDQGGYEQYF,TGTGCCAGCAGCGTAGATCAGGGAGGCTACGAGCAGTACTTC
16,TRBV2,NA,TRBD2,TRBJ2-3,CASSESLAGSSDTQYF,TGTGCCAGCAGTGAGTCACTAGCGGGGAGCTCAGATACGCAGTATTTT
15,TRBV19,many,NA,TRBJ2-3,CASTAASKRSDTQYF,TGTGCCAGTACGGCGGCCAGTAAGAGGTCAGATACGCAGTATTTT
13,TRBV10-1,many,TRBD1,TRBJ1-4,CASSRGHGEKLFF,TGCGCCAGTAGCAGGGGGCACGGTGAAAAACTGTTTTTT
13,TRBV28,many,NA,TRBJ2-3,CASSLPGVGTQYF,TGTGCCAGCAGTTTACCAGGGGTTGGTACGCAGTATTTT
16,TRBV7-9,many,NA,TRBJ2-1,CASSLRVRGGINEQFF,TGTGCCAGCAGCTTAAGGGTACGGGGAGGTATCAATGAGCAGTTCTTC
14,TRBV29-1,many,NA,TRBJ2-7,CSVAFRSRSYEQYF,TGCAGCGTTGCGTTCAGGTCCCGCTCCTACGAGCAGTACTTC
14,TRBV20-1,few,NA,TRBJ2-7,CSARDMDGAYEQYF,TGCAGTGCTAGAGATATGGACGGTGCCTACGAGCAGTACTTC
13,TRBV7-8,few,NA,TRBJ1-2,CASSLDFLYGYTF,TGTGCCAGCAGCTTAGATTTTCTCTATGGCTACACCTTC
16,TRBV6-5,few,NA,TRBJ2-4,CASSYSGGQGENIQYF,TGTGCCAGCAGTTACTCCGGGGGCCAGGGGGAAAACATTCAGTACTTC
15,TRBV5-6,few,NA,TRBJ1-5,CASSRGVMGNQPQHF,TGTGCCAGCAGTCGGGGCGTGATGGGCAATCAGCCCCAGCATTTT
15,TRBV3-1,few,NA,TRBJ1-5,CASSPAGASNQPQHF,TGTGCCAGCAGCCCAGCAGGGGCCTCCAATCAGCCCCAGCATTTT
15,TRBV7-2,many,NA,TRBJ2-5,CASSPTGRRAETQYF,TGTGCCAGCAGCCCCACGGGGCGGAGAGCTGAGACCCAGTACTTC
14,TRBV5-1,NA,TRBD1,TRBJ2-1,CASSLETGLVEQFF,TGCGCCAGCAGCTTAGAGACAGGGCTGGTTGAGCAGTTCTTC
15,TRBV6-5,few,NA,TRBJ2-7,CASSYSKGSSYEQYF,TGTGCCAGCAGTTACTCGAAGGGGAGCTCCTACGAGCAGTACTTC
14,TRBV28,many,NA,TRBJ1-5,CASHWGLDNQPQHF,TGTGCCAGCCATTGGGGGCTCGACAATCAGCCCCAGCATTTT
15,TRBV24-1,NA,TRBD1,TRBJ2-5,CATSDFGQGRETQYF,TGTGCCACCAGTGATTTTGGACAGGGGAGAGAGACCCAGTACTTC
12,TRBV7-3,NA,TRBD1,TRBJ2-1,CASSLGTDEQFF,TGTGCCAGCAGCTTAGGGACAGATGAGCAGTTCTTC
14,TRBV4-1,many,TRBD2,TRBJ2-5,CASSPERGGETQYF,TGCGCCAGCAGCCCGGAGCGGGGGGGGGAGACCCAGTACTTC
15,TRBV19,few,TRBD1,TRBJ2-1,CASSIDVTGRNEQFF,TGTGCCAGTAGTATAGACGTGACAGGGCGGAATGAGCAGTTCTTC
13,TRBV29-1,NA,NA,TRBJ2-7,CSVSGASSYEQYF,TGCAGCGTCTCCGGGGCGAGCTCCTACGAGCAGTACTTC
16,TRBV10-2,NA,TRBD1,TRBJ1-1,CASYDRGITMNTEAFF,TGCGCCAGCTATGACAGGGGGATAACCATGAACACTGAAGCCTTCTTT
14,TRBV7-2,NA,NA,TRBJ1-5,CASSLKGTGQPQHF,TGTGCCAGCAGCTTAAAGGGGACGGGGCAGCCCCAGCATTTT
15,TRBV5-1,many,NA,TRBJ2-3,CASSLDQRSLDTQYF,TGCGCCAGCAGCTTGGATCAGCGAAGTTTAGATACGCAGTATTTT
15,TRBV7-9,NA,TRBD1,TRBJ2-4,CASSLERQGANIQYF,TGTGCCAGCAGCTTAGAACGACAGGGGGCGAACATTCAGTACTTC
18,TRBV28,NA,NA,TRBJ1-4,CASSLPQRTGWLVEKLFF,TGTGCCAGCAGTTTGCCACAACGGACGGGCTGGTTGGTTGAAAAACTGTTTTTT
16,TRBV30,NA,TRBD2,TRBJ2-1,CASSSGRRDSYNEQFF,TGTGCCTCTTCTAGCGGGCGGCGAGACTCCTACAATGAGCAGTTCTTC
14,TRBV9,many,NA,TRBJ2-2,CASSVEVGFGELFF,TGTGCCAGCAGCGTAGAAGTGGGATTCGGGGAGCTGTTTTTT
15,TRBV6-5,many,TRBD1,TRBJ1-6,CASSTRTGGASPLHF,TGTGCCAGCAGTACCCGGACAGGGGGCGCTTCACCCCTCCACTTT
15,TRBV5-1,NA,TRBD2,TRBJ2-3,CASSLDPSGGFTQYF,TGCGCCAGCAGCTTGGATCCTAGCGGGGGTTTTACGCAGTATTTT
14,TRBV7-6,NA,NA,TRBJ1-1,CASSLTGSNTEAFF,TGTGCCAGCAGCTTAACTGGGAGCAACACTGAAGCTTTCTTT
15,TRBV4-3,many,NA,TRBJ2-2,CATAVLAENTGELFF,TGCGCCACTGCGGTCCTCGCAGAGAACACCGGGGAGCTGTTTTTT
14,TRBV7-2,many,NA,TRBJ2-1,CASSPSRGWDEQFF,TGTGCCAGCAGCCCATCCCGGGGGTGGGATGAGCAGTTCTTC
15,TRBV11-2,many,TRBD1,TRBJ2-2,CASSPLTGGGGELFF,TGTGCCAGCAGCCCCCTGACAGGGGGCGGCGGGGAGCTGTTTTTT
16,TRBV5-4,many,TRBD2,TRBJ2-5,CASSPSGLAGHHTQYF,TGTGCCAGCAGCCCAAGTGGTCTAGCGGGCCATCATACCCAGTACTTC
16,TRBV20-1,many,NA,TRBJ2-3,CSASGRILSSTDTQYF,TGCAGTGCTAGCGGCAGGATTTTGTCTAGCACAGATACGCAGTATTTT
16,TRBV20-1,few,TRBD1,TRBJ1-6,CSARTTGTGNNSPLHF,TGCAGTGCTAGAACGACCGGGACAGGCAATAATTCACCCCTCCACTTT
15,TRBV25-1,few,NA,TRBJ2-3,CASSKGGPRTDTQYF,TGTGCCAGCAGTAAGGGGGGACCTCGCACAGATACGCAGTATTTT
13,TRBV20-1,NA,TRBD1,TRBJ2-7,CSARSGQGREQYF,TGCAGTGCTAGGTCCGGACAGGGTCGCGAGCAGTACTTC
16,TRBV11-1,few,NA,TRBJ2-2,CASTKLGHQNTGELFF,TGTGCCAGCACCAAACTGGGGCATCAGAACACCGGGGAGCTGTTTTTT
18,TRBV5-1,NA,TRBD2,TRBJ2-7,CASSLESARWGLSYEQYF,TGCGCCAGCAGCTTGGAGTCGGCACGGTGGGGACTATCCTACGAGCAGTACTTC
14,TRBV28,NA,NA,TRBJ1-5,CASSRTPSNQPQHF,TGTGCCAGCAGCCGGACACCTAGCAATCAGCCCCAGCATTTT
16,TRBV28,few,NA,TRBJ1-5,CASSFGGGAYNQPQHF,TGTGCCAGCAGTTTCGGCGGGGGCGCATACAATCAGCCCCAGCATTTT
13,TRBV7-2,many,TRBD1,TRBJ1-5,CASSNDRGQPQHF,TGTGCCAGCAGCAACGACAGGGGGCAGCCCCAGCATTTT
15,TRBV20-1,many,NA,TRBJ1-1,CSARDHGGLNTEAFF,TGCAGTGCTAGAGATCATGGGGGCCTGAACACTGAAGCTTTCTTT
14,TRBV9,many,NA,TRBJ2-3,CASSVEAGADTQYF,TGTGCCAGCAGCGTAGAGGCAGGGGCGGATACGCAGTATTTT
14,TRBV5-4,NA,NA,TRBJ2-3,CASSPGTSKDTQYF,TGTGCCAGCAGTCCCGGGACATCTAAAGATACGCAGTATTTT
13,TRBV10-3,many,NA,TRBJ2-7,CATESDSSYEQYF,TGTGCCACGGAGTCTGATAGCTCCTACGAGCAGTACTTC
15,TRBV2,many,NA,TRBJ1-6,CASSEMPRGGSPLHF,TGTGCCAGCAGTGAAATGCCCAGGGGTGGTTCACCCCTCCACTTT